Listed below are T cell receptor beta chains from one sample, sequenced in a study of blood T cell repertoires in COVID-19. TCRdb's table, derived via immunoSEQ multiplex PCR, lists solely in-frame clones and lacks some. The repertoire consists of around 230,000 clones, with about 81% occurring once and the leading ten covering nearly 9.5%. Sequenced sample: PBMCs or T cells enriched from blood (not recorded which). Receptors were obtained from a man in his forties who had recovered from COVID-19. The CDR3 runs from the conserved cysteine through the conserved F or W. The order of the fields is D gene, J gene, V gene, CDR3 length, clone size, CDR3 DNA, CDR3 protein. A D gene is named only where the DNA matches it firmly. Some rows have no size entry. The others give once, few or many, or a class for an expanded clone.

TRBD1 | TRBJ2-7 | TRBV30 | 14 | NA | TGTGCCTGGAGTGCCGGGACAGGAGCCTACGAGCAGTACTTC | CAWSAGTGAYEQYF
TRBD2 | TRBJ2-3 | TRBV4-2 | 15 | once | TGTGCCAGCAGTCCGACTAGCGGGAGGTCGGATACGCAGTATTTT | CASSPTSGRSDTQYF
NA | TRBJ2-1 | TRBV3-1/TRBV3-2 | 15 | NA | TGTGCCAGCAGCCAAGTAGCGTCAGCCTACAATGAGCAGTTCTTC | CASSQVASAYNEQFF
NA | TRBJ1-2 | TRBV19 | 17 | NA | TGTGCCAGTAGTATAGATCATTCTCCGGGATCTAACTATGGCTACACCTTC | CASSIDHSPGSNYGYTF
NA | TRBJ1-1 | TRBV7-3 | 16 | few | TGTGCCAGCAGCCCTGGAACGGGGTTTGGGAACACTGAAGCTTTCTTT | CASSPGTGFGNTEAFF
TRBD1 | TRBJ1-2 | TRBV28 | 15 | NA | TGTGCCAGCAGTTCACCGGGACAGGGAGGAAATGGCTACACCTTC | CASSSPGQGGNGYTF
NA | TRBJ2-2 | TRBV10-3 | 17 | NA | TGTGCCATCAGTGAGTCGACGTCCGGGACTGCCACCGTTGAGCTGTTTTTT | CAISESTSGTATVELFF
TRBD1 | TRBJ1-6 | TRBV30 | 14 | once | TGTGCCTGTGTAAAGACAGGGTGGGATTCACCCCTCCACTTT | CACVKTGWDSPLHF
TRBD1 | TRBJ2-7 | TRBV27 | 14 | NA | TGTGCCAGCAGTTTGGGGACAGGGCACTACGAGCAGTACTTC | CASSLGTGHYEQYF
NA | TRBJ2-1 | TRBV14 | 14 | NA | TGTGCCAGCAGCCAAGATCTAGTTCGAGGTGAGCAGTTCTTC | CASSQDLVRGEQFF
NA | TRBJ1-5 | TRBV11-2 | 13 | few | TGTGCCAGCAGCTTAGCTCCTAATCAGCCCCAGCATTTT | CASSLAPNQPQHF
NA | TRBJ1-1 | TRBV7-9 | 14 | NA | TGTGCCAGCAGCGTTTGGACATTGAACACTGAAGCTTTCTTT | CASSVWTLNTEAFF
TRBD2 | TRBJ2-4 | TRBV14 | 14 | NA | TGTGCCAGCAGTTTGGGAGGGGCCAAAAACATTCAGTACTTC | CASSLGGAKNIQYF
NA | TRBJ2-7 | TRBV4-2 | 14 | NA | TGTGCCAGCAGCCAAGTTGGCAGCTCCTACGAGCAGTACTTC | CASSQVGSSYEQYF
NA | TRBJ1-3 | TRBV11-2 | 15 | NA | TGTGCCAGCAGCTTAATAGGGCAGGGAAGAAACACCATATATTTT | CASSLIGQGRNTIYF
NA | TRBJ1-6 | TRBV7-2 | 17 | medium-sized | TGTGCCAGCAGCTTATCCCCCTACAGGGTTCCTGATTCACCCCTCCACTTT | CASSLSPYRVPDSPLHF
TRBD1 | TRBJ2-7 | TRBV5-5 | 14 | few | TGTGCCAGCAGCCGGGACAGACTCTTCTACGAGCAGTACTTC | CASSRDRLFYEQYF
TRBD2 | TRBJ2-5 | TRBV7-8 | 16 | NA | TGTGCCAGCAGCAAAACTAGCGGGGTTGAGAGAGAGACCCAGTACTTC | CASSKTSGVERETQYF
TRBD1 | TRBJ1-1 | TRBV5-1 | 16 | NA | TGCGCCAGCAGCTTGCAGGGGGCCGAAGGAAACACTGAAGCTTTCTTT | CASSLQGAEGNTEAFF
NA | TRBJ2-3 | TRBV4-2 | 15 | once | TGTGCCAGCAGCCAAGGAAGACAATTTAGGGATACGCAGTATTTT | CASSQGRQFRDTQYF
TRBD2 | TRBJ2-1 | TRBV7-6 | 15 | NA | TGTGCCAGCAGCCCATGGACTAGCGGGATCGATGAGCAGTTCTTC | CASSPWTSGIDEQFF
TRBD1 | TRBJ2-7 | TRBV7-9 | 14 | NA | TGTGCCAGCAGTCTCGGACAGGCCACTTACGAGCAGTACTTC | CASSLGQATYEQYF
NA | TRBJ2-1 | TRBV9 | 15 | NA | TGTGCCAGCAGCGTAGGGGAGTCTCCATACAATGAGCAGTTCTTC | CASSVGESPYNEQFF
TRBD1 | TRBJ1-3 | TRBV30 | 15 | NA | TGTGCCTGGAGAGTAACAGGGGGGTTCCTGGACACCATATATTTT | CAWRVTGGFLDTIYF
NA | TRBJ2-4 | TRBV21-1 | 16 | NA | TGTGCCAGCAGCAAAGAATTAAGACTAGCGGGAGTGAGGGAGTACTTC | CASSKELRLAGVREYF
NA | TRBJ2-5 | TRBV6-4 | 15 | NA | TGTGCCACCATAGATGCAGGGGTTACGGGAGAGACCCAGTACTTC | CATIDAGVTGETQYF
TRBD1 | TRBJ1-2 | TRBV7-3 | 13 | NA | TGTGCCAGCAGCCCTTCCGAGGGGGCGCGGTACACCTTC | CASSPSEGARYTF
TRBD1 | TRBJ1-2 | TRBV3-1/TRBV3-2 | 15 | NA | TGTGCCAGCAGCCACCTTACAGGGGGCGCTCGGGGCTACACCTTC | CASSHLTGGARGYTF
NA | TRBJ1-5 | TRBV5-1 | 13 | NA | TGCGCCAGCAGACCCTCCAGGGATCAGCCCCAGCATTTT | CASRPSRDQPQHF
NA | TRBJ1-5 | TRBV29-1 | 13 | NA | TGCAGCGTCTCGGGGGGGCTTGGTCAGCCCCAGCATTTT | CSVSGGLGQPQHF
TRBD2 | TRBJ2-1 | TRBV3-1/TRBV3-2 | 18 | NA | TGTGCCAGCAGCCAAGATGTTCTAAGCGGGGGGGCCTACAATGAGCAGTTCTTC | CASSQDVLSGGAYNEQFF
NA | TRBJ2-3 | TRBV6-1 | 14 | NA | TGTGCCAGCAGTGAAGCGCGAGCCACAGATACGCAGTATTTT | CASSEARATDTQYF
NA | TRBJ1-2 | TRBV7-9 | 14 | NA | TGTGCCAGCAGCTTAGCTACCGGTACCTATGGCTACACCTTC | CASSLATGTYGYTF
NA | TRBJ2-5 | TRBV11-2 | 16 | NA | TGTGCCAGCAGCTTAGATCGGGCCGGGGAGTTCAAGACCCAGTACTTC | CASSLDRAGEFKTQYF
TRBD1 | TRBJ1-6 | TRBV7-6 | 15 | few | TGTGCCAGCAGCCATAGACAGGGTTTGAGTTCACCCCTCCACTTT | CASSHRQGLSSPLHF
NA | TRBJ1-3 | TRBV9 | 18 | few | TGTGCCAGCAGCGTAAACCCAGTGGGCCGAGACTCTGGAAACACCATATATTTT | CASSVNPVGRDSGNTIYF
NA | TRBJ2-5 | TRBV25-1 | 13 | NA | TGTGCCAGCAGCAGGCAAGGACTGGGGACCCAGTACTTC | CASSRQGLGTQYF
TRBD1 | TRBJ2-2 | TRBV7-9 | 15 | NA | TGTGCCAGCAGCTGGGGACAGTCGAACACCGGGGAGCTGTTTTTT | CASSWGQSNTGELFF
NA | TRBJ2-5 | TRBV3-1/TRBV3-2 | 16 | NA | TGTGCCAGCAGCCGCAACAGGGTCGGGTACCAAGAGACCCAGTACTTC | CASSRNRVGYQETQYF
NA | TRBJ2-7 | TRBV14 | 13 | NA | TGTGCCAGCTCTTTGTCGGTTTCCTACGAGCAGTACTTC | CASSLSVSYEQYF
TRBD1 | TRBJ1-1 | TRBV2 | 16 | NA | TGTGCCAGCAGTGCCCGGATTGCGACAGGGACCACTGAAGCTTTCTTT | CASSARIATGTTEAFF
NA | TRBJ2-7 | TRBV21-1 | 15 | NA | TGTGCCAGCAGCAAATATAAGAGGAGGTCAAACGAGCAGTACTTC | CASSKYKRRSNEQYF
TRBD2 | TRBJ2-1 | TRBV28 | 18 | once | TGTGCCAGCAGTTCCCTGGGACTAGCGGGACTCGCCTACAATGAGCAGTTCTTC | CASSSLGLAGLAYNEQFF
NA | TRBJ2-7 | TRBV11-2 | 13 | NA | TGTGCCAGCAGCCCCCTCGGGGTCAGCGAGCAGTACTTC | CASSPLGVSEQYF
NA | TRBJ1-5 | TRBV15 | 17 | NA | TGTGCCACCAGCAGAGATAAGTCGGTCCGTCGAGGGCAGCCCCAGCATTTT | CATSRDKSVRRGQPQHF
NA | TRBJ2-6 | TRBV5-6 | 16 | NA | TGTGCCAGCAGCAGGGACGGGGGAGTTGGGGCCAACGTCCTGACTTTC | CASSRDGGVGANVLTF
TRBD1 | TRBJ1-6 | TRBV5-6 | 16 | NA | TGTGCCAGCAGCTTACTAACCGGGACAGGGGTCTCACCCCTCCACTTT | CASSLLTGTGVSPLHF
NA | TRBJ2-5 | TRBV30 | 13 | NA | TGTGCCTGGAGACCGGGGTTCAGAGAGACCCAGTACTTC | CAWRPGFRETQYF
NA | TRBJ1-1 | TRBV15 | 15 | few | TGTGCCACCAGCAGGATGGGATGGGAGTCCACTGAAGCTTTCTTT | CATSRMGWESTEAFF
NA | TRBJ1-1 | TRBV11-2 | 14 | few | TGTGCCAGCAGCCCCCCAGGCGGGCTCACTGAAGCTTTCTTT | CASSPPGGLTEAFF
NA | TRBJ2-4 | TRBV9 | 13 | NA | TGTGCCAGCAGCGTAGAAGCAGGAAACATTCAGTACTTC | CASSVEAGNIQYF
NA | TRBJ2-7 | TRBV5-1 | 15 | NA | TGCGCCAGCAGCTTTGGAGGGGCGAGCTCCTACGAGCAGTACTTC | CASSFGGASSYEQYF
NA | TRBJ1-3 | TRBV5-1 | 15 | NA | TGCGCCAGCAGCCGGGACATCGCGAGGGGAAACACCATATATTTT | CASSRDIARGNTIYF